This T cell receptor beta chain was sequenced during a study of identical twins. The J segment lost 0 bases and the V segment lost 3 bases, leaving 5 bases of the junction unmatched. CDR1 is SGHVS and CDR2 is FQNEAQ in the germline V gene. The CDR3 is made up of 16 amino acids. Each CDR3 protein gets one entry after TCRdb re-called the 5' RACE reads with MiXCR. Here the sample spans 350,000 to 600,000 distinct CDR3 sequences, about 14% being singletons. General study points: Out-of-frame alpha sequences shared by twins showed excess low generation probability.

Many counts were recorded for this clonotype. The antigen remains unidentified. All donors were healthy, and all were Caucasian. This same sample was also taken into another study, of yellow fever vaccine responses in identical twins. As that report states: Twins showed a vaccine T cell response that reportedly seemed partly convergent, partly personalized.

The sequencing sample was made of CD4+ T cells sorted from blood. V gene TRBV7-8 combines with J gene TRBJ2-1, with 7 bases identical to TRBD2. This TCR came from a woman aged 18 to 35 in good health. As DNA, the CDR3 is TGTGCCAGCAGCTTCGGGACTACCGCCTCCTACAATGAGCAGTTCTTC. Protein: CASSFGTTASYNEQFF. Based on the CDR3 plus reference TRBV7-8 and TRBJ2-1, the full variable domain is GAGVSQSPRYKVAKRGQDVALRCDPISGHVSLFWYQQALGQGPEFLTYFQNEAQLDKSGLPSDRFFAERPEGSVSTLKIQRTQQEDSAVYLCASSFGTTASYNEQFFGPGTRLTVL.